What follows are 18 T cell receptor beta chains derived from one specimen sequenced in a study of OX40 agonist ivuxolimab in advanced cancers. The repertoire was sequenced with immunoSEQ multiplex PCR; TCRdb's copy has only in-frame clones and lacks some. The sample lists approximately 70,000 clones, 88% occurring once. Specimen: CD4+ or CD8+ T cells sorted from blood, collected in a trial of the OX40 agonist ivuxolimab. The receptors stem from an adult with an advanced solid tumor such as melanoma, head and neck, liver or kidney cancer.

This chain links TRBV27 with TRBJ2-3, with a tentative D call TRBD1 (5 bases). CDR3 length: 14 residues. V lost 2 bases and J lost 5, with 11 bases in between. Germline CDR1 is MNHEY and CDR2 is SMNVEV (reference sequence). The CDR3 spells CASSLRQIQDTQYF. The CDR3, as DNA: TGTGCCAGCAGTTTACGACAGATTCAAGATACGCAGTATTTT.

This clone has only a few counts. This chain links TRBV7-2 with TRBJ2-1, with a tentative D call TRBD2 (6 bases). V shed 5 bases and J shed 1 base, with 21 bases lying between them. Per germline, CDR1 SGHTA and CDR2 FQGNSA. CDR3 length: 18 residues. CDR3 protein: CASSQLPGEPKSYNEQFF. The CDR3 coding sequence is TGTGCCAGCAGCCAGCTGCCGGGGGAGCCAAAGTCCTACAATGAGCAGTTCTTC.

This CDR3 reads CASGWTGNREEQYF. The CDR3 DNA reads as TGTGCCAGCGGGTGGACAGGGAATAGGGAAGAGCAGTACTTC. The chain couples TRBV27 to TRBJ2-7, with 8 bases lining up with TRBD1. Germline loops: CDR1 MNHEY, CDR2 SMNVEV (reference sequence). This CDR3 region has 14 residues. V dropped 8 bases and J dropped 7; count of bases not matched to a gene: 13.

The rearrangement links TRBV6-5 to TRBJ1-1, with D possibly TRBD1 on 6 matching bases. Looked up from germline, CDR1 is MNHEY and CDR2 is SVGAGI. This CDR3 contains 15 residues. Trimming stripped 0 bases from V and 2 bases from J, with 10 bases between. CDR3 nucleotides: TGTGCCAGCAGTTACTCGATAGGGGGAAACACTGAAGCTTTCTTT. This gives the protein CASSYSIGGNTEAFF.

The chain recombines TRBV13 with TRBJ2-7, with a weak D call TRBD2 (5 bases). The CDR3 is made up of 12 amino acids. Trimming took off 4 bases at V and 5 bases at J, with 9 bases between the two ends. Germline V gene lookup returns CDR1 PRHDT and CDR2 FYEKMQ (reference sequence). The CDR3 spells CASSSGIHEQYF. Here the CDR3 DNA reads TGTGCCAGCAGCTCGGGGATTCACGAGCAGTACTTC.

This chain links TRBV27 with TRBJ1-1; D call uncertain. The V gene's germline CDR1 is MNHEY and CDR2 SMNVEV (reference sequence). Trimming stripped 2 bases from V and 2 bases from J, with 15 bases between. The CDR3 sequence is 16 residues long. The CDR3 DNA sequence: TGTGCCAGCAGTTTAAGAGGGAGGCAGATCAACACTGAAGCTTTCTTT. This encodes CASSLRGRQINTEAFF.

Written as DNA, the CDR3 is TGTGCCAGCAGCCAGCGGGAGGGCCTTGGGGAGACCCAGTACTTC. It translates to CASSQREGLGETQYF. The rearrangement links TRBV7-9 to TRBJ2-5, with 10 bases lining up with TRBD2. The germline V gene has CDR1 SEHNR and CDR2 FQNEAQ (reference sequence). The J segment lost 5 bases and the V segment lost 5 bases, leaving 8 bases of the junction unmatched. The CDR3 consists of 15 residues.

J is TRBJ1-1 and V is TRBV29-1; D is uncertain. This CDR3 comprises 11 residues. Germline CDR1 is SQVTM and CDR2 is ANQGSEA. V was clipped by 4 bases and J by 8 bases, with 11 bases between them. The CDR3 DNA reads as TGCAGCGTTGTCGCCAGTGCCGAAGCTTTCTTT. It translates to CSVVASAEAFF.

The chain has TRBV27 and TRBJ2-3; 7 nucleotides align to TRBD1. This CDR3 has 15 residues. Germline CDR1 is MNHEY and CDR2 is SMNVEV (reference sequence). After removal of 7 bases from V and 1 base from J, the junction contained 8 bases not matched to a gene. The CDR3 bases are TGTGCCAGCACTAACCGGGACAGCCGCACAGATACGCAGTATTTT. It codes for CASTNRDSRTDTQYF.

The chain uses TRBV2 and TRBJ2-5; 10 bases line up with TRBD1. The CDR3 is 14 amino acids. The V segment lost 5 bases and the J segment 5 bases; nucleotides outside the gene matches: 5. The germline V gene has CDR1 SNHLY and CDR2 FYNNEI. CDR3 DNA sequence: TGTGCCAGCAGTCGGGACAGGGGTGAGGAGACCCAGTACTTC. Translated, it gives CASSRDRGEETQYF. Using reference TRBV2 and TRBJ2-5 for the parts outside the CDR3, the full variable domain is EPEVTQTPSHQVTQMGQEVILRCVPISNHLYFYWYRQILGQKVEFLVSFYNNEISEKSEIFDDQFSVERPDGSNFTLKIRSTKLEDSAMYFCASSRDRGEETQYFGPGTRLLVL.

This clone was detected only once. V is TRBV9 and J is TRBJ2-3, with 8 positions matching TRBD2. J lost 6 bases, V lost 1 base, and 7 bases had no gene match. The germline V gene has CDR1 SGDLS and CDR2 YYNGEE. This CDR3 has 15 amino acids. CDR3 sequence: CASSVTVGGADTQYF. CDR3 DNA: TGTGCCAGCAGCGTAACCGTCGGGGGGGCGGATACGCAGTATTTT.

V usage is TRBV4-1 and J usage is TRBJ2-5; no definite D call. Trimming took 0 bases from V and 1 from J, leaving 9 bases between them. Germline loops: CDR1 MGHRA, CDR2 YSYEKL. CDR3 length: 15 amino acids. The DNA of the CDR3 is TGCGCCAGCAGCCAAGAGGTCACTCCCCAAGAGACCCAGTACTTC. It encodes CASSQEVTPQETQYF.

V and J are TRBV9 and TRBJ2-1; TRBD2 aligns across 10 bases. CDR1 and CDR2 from the germline V gene are SGDLS and YYNGEE. V trimming: 4 bases; J trimming: 3 bases; junction bases outside the gene matches: 4. The CDR3 loop spans 15 amino acids. The CDR3 DNA is TGTGCCAGCAGCCGGGCTAGCGGGAGCTACAATGAGCAGTTCTTC. Translating it yields CASSRASGSYNEQFF.

The chain employs TRBV11-3 and TRBJ2-7; either TRBD1 or TRBD2 may supply D (5 bases each). This CDR3 spans 15 amino acids. In germline, CDR1 is SGHNT, CDR2 YENEEA. V lost 1 base and J lost 6, with 16 bases in between. In nucleotides, the CDR3 is TGTGCCAGCAGCTTAGGGGCTTGGGGGTTTGGCGAGCAGTACTTC. It specifies CASSLGAWGFGEQYF.

This chain uses TRBV28 with TRBJ1-1, with a tentative D call TRBD1 (5 bases). Germline CDR1 MDHEN, CDR2 SYDVKM. With 1 base removed from V and 2 bases from J, the gap between germline ends came to 17 bases. There are 17 residues in the CDR3. The DNA for the CDR3 is TGTGCCAGCAGTTTATTTTGGGGCCGGCGTATTAACACTGAAGCTTTCTTT. It yields the protein CASSLFWGRRINTEAFF.

The chain couples TRBV28 to TRBJ2-1, with TRBD2 matching over 8 bases. The CDR3 sequence is 15 residues long. Unmatched junction bases numbered 10, after V lost 6 bases and J lost 6 bases. Germline lookup yields CDR1 MDHEN and CDR2 SYDVKM. DNA of the CDR3: TGTGCCAGCAGCGGATCCGGGGGGGCGACCAATGAGCAGTTCTTC. The encoded protein is CASSGSGGATNEQFF.

The chain uses TRBV7-9 and TRBJ2-7, with a possible D match to TRBD1 (5 bases). V shed 4 bases and J shed 6 bases, with 10 bases lying between them. The CDR3 is made up of 12 amino acids. The V gene's germline CDR1 is SEHNR and CDR2 FQNEAQ (reference sequence). The CDR3 nucleotides are TGTGCCAGCAGCTGGACAACCCGCGAGCAGTACTTC. Amino acids: CASSWTTREQYF. Combining the CDR3 with reference TRBV7-9 and TRBJ2-7 gives the whole variable domain DTGVSQNPRHKITKRGQNVTFRCDPISEHNRLYWYRQTLGQGPEFLTYFQNEAQLEKSRLLSDRFSAERPKGSFSTLEIQRTEQGDSAMYLCASSWTTREQYFGPGTRLTVT.

The chain employs TRBV9 and TRBJ2-3; D is tentatively TRBD1 or TRBD2 (6 bases each). V was clipped by 7 bases and J by 0 bases, with 18 bases between them. CDR3 length: 16 amino acids. Germline V lookup: CDR1 SGDLS, CDR2 YYNGEE. CDR3: CASSSRGRDSTDTQYF. In DNA, the CDR3 is TGTGCCAGCTCCTCCCGGGGGCGGGATAGCACAGATACGCAGTATTTT.